These 10 T cell receptor beta chains originate from one sample sequenced in a study of T cell clonality in common variable immunodeficiency. TCRdb's table, derived via immunoSEQ multiplex PCR, lists solely in-frame clones and lacks some. The sample shows around 32,000 clones, none of them appearing just once. Sequencing was carried out using peripheral blood mononuclear cells. These receptors originate from a person between 18 and 75 years old in good health.

This clone was picked up many times. Coverage ceases 3 residues before the CDR3 finishes, and the germline J gene fills in the end. The V gene is TRBV7-9, the J gene TRBJ2-7, with D perhaps matching TRBD1 (6 bases). Germline V gene sequence: CDR1 SEHNR, CDR2 FQNEAQ (reference sequence). V was trimmed by 5 bases and J by 2 bases, leaving 10 bases between them. The CDR3 has 13 residues. The CDR3 is CASSRQEAYEQYF. The CDR3 DNA, read in part, is TGTGCCAGCAGCCGACAGGAAGCCTACGAG. Using reference TRBV7-9 and TRBJ2-7 for the parts outside the CDR3, the full variable domain is DTGVSQNPRHKITKRGQNVTFRCDPISEHNRLYWYRQTLGQGPEFLTYFQNEAQLEKSRLLSDRFSAERPKGSFSTLEIQRTEQGDSAMYLCASSRQEAYEQYFGPGTRLTVT.

Concerning this clone itself: Read coverage stops 3 residues before the CDR3 terminus; the germline J gene supplies the remainder. The chain couples TRBV5-4 to TRBJ2-5; 8 nucleotides agree with TRBD2. With 4 bases clipped from V and 4 bases from J, the junction kept 6 bases outside the gene matches. Germline V gives CDR1 SGHNT, CDR2 YYREEE (reference sequence). This CDR3 is 14 amino acids long. The part of the CDR3 DNA that was read is TGTGCCAGCAGCACCTTAGCGGGGAGAGAGACC. Its translation is CASSTLAGRET. The whole CDR3 reads CASSTLAGRETQYF.

This clone appeared a few times. The read gets to within 3 residues of the CDR3 end, and the germline J gene fills in the rest. The rearrangement links TRBV6-1 to TRBJ1-1; possible D gene TRBD1, 5 bases. The V end lost 4 bases, the J end lost 5 bases, and 14 bases lay between the germline ends. CDR1 and CDR2 (germline): MNHNS, SASEGT. The CDR3 sequence is 14 residues long. The part of the CDR3 DNA that was read is TGTGCCAGCAGTGTAAGAGGGGAACGGACTGAA. This translates into CASSVRGERTE. The entire CDR3 protein is CASSVRGERTEAFF.

Comment on this clone: The read ends 3 residues shy of where the CDR3 ends; the end is completed using the germline J gene. This chain links TRBV19 with TRBJ2-5; 7 positions agree with TRBD2. The CDR3 has 16 residues. Germline V gives CDR1 LNHDA, CDR2 SQIVND (reference sequence). J gave up 2 bases and V 4 bases, and 10 bases lay outside the gene matches. Partial CDR3 DNA: TGTGCCAGTAGTACCTCAGGGTGGGGGGGGCAAGAGACC. Translation: CASSTSGWGGQET. The whole CDR3 is CASSTSGWGGQETQYF.

Of note for this clone: The read is 3 residues too short to cover the CDR3 end, so that end is filled in from the germline J gene. V gene TRBV7-2 combines with J gene TRBJ1-5; weak D call: TRBD1 (5 bases). V lost 4 bases, J lost 2 bases, and 6 bases lay in between. Germline V CDR1 and CDR2: SGHTA, FQGNSA. This CDR3 has 13 residues. The part of the CDR3 DNA that was read is TGTGCCAGCAGCTCCAGGGGCAATCAGCCC. Residues: CASSSRGNQP. The CDR3, in full, reads CASSSRGNQPQHF.

On this clone itself: The read ends 3 residues early relative to the CDR3; the germline J gene fills the gap. The J gene is TRBJ2-1, the V gene TRBV5-1; perhaps TRBD2 as D (6 bases). The V and J ends lost 5 bases and 8 bases respectively, with 17 bases between them. The CDR3 runs 14 residues. Germline V gene sequence: CDR1 SGHRS, CDR2 YFSETQ. This CDR3 reads CASRPSATNDEQFF. The covered CDR3 bases are TGCGCCAGCAGACCTAGCGCCACTAACGATGAG.

With regard to this clone: The CDR3 extends 3 residues past the end of the read, so its final part is completed from the germline J gene. The V call is TRBV13, the J call TRBJ2-7; perhaps TRBD2 as D (6 bases). Trimming removed 8 bases at V and 2 bases at J, with 16 bases between. This CDR3 region has 14 residues. Germline-derived CDR1 and CDR2 are PRHDT and FYEKMQ (reference sequence). CDR3 sequence: CASSTGDFAYEQYF. Partial CDR3 DNA: TGTGCCAGCTCGACCGGGGACTTTGCCTACGAG.

This clone showed up many times. The read ends 3 residues before the CDR3 terminus; that terminus is restored from the germline J gene. The genes are TRBV30 and TRBJ1-1; D perhaps matches TRBD1 (5 bases). This CDR3 comprises 12 residues. V lost 5 bases and J 2 bases, leaving 9 bases between the germline ends. Germline-derived CDR1 and CDR2 are GTSNPN and SVGIG (reference sequence). CDR3 bases read: TGTGCCTGGGGGGGGATTAACACTGAA. As protein: CAWGGINTE. The full CDR3 protein reads CAWGGINTEAFF.

For this clone: The read comes to an end 3 residues before the CDR3 does, leaving the germline J gene to fill in the end. The gene calls are TRBV5-1 and TRBJ2-5, with TRBD2 as a possible D gene (6 bases). Per germline, CDR1 SGHRS and CDR2 YFSETQ. The V end lost 6 bases, the J end lost 2 bases, and 14 bases lay between the germline ends. The CDR3 contains 14 residues. The CDR3 region is CASTSWDSQETQYF. Partial CDR3 DNA: TGCGCCAGCACGTCTTGGGACTCACAAGAGACC.

The table lists this clone with many counts. From the germline J gene comes the end of the CDR3, since the read stops 3 residues before it. The rearrangement joins TRBV18 to TRBJ2-6; 10 bases line up with TRBD1. The junction had 3 bases not matched to a gene; V was cut back by 6 bases and J by 4 bases. CDR3 size: 15 residues. CDR1 and CDR2 from the germline V gene are KGHSH and LQKENI. This chain's CDR3 is CASSGQGTGANVLTF. CDR3 DNA (partial): TGTGCCAGCTCGGGACAGGGGACCGGGGCCAACGTC.